The clone carrying this TCR beta chain was found many times. The antigen remains unidentified. The sample belongs to a study of early T cells in non-severe SARS-CoV-2 infection. Study context: Whole-blood bulk RNA, unsorted, was sequenced, and chains were unpaired.

The CDR3 spans 16 residues. Germline V CDR1 and CDR2: DFQATT, SNEGSKA (reference sequence). Study findings and constraints: VDJdb-based annotation leaned toward anti-spike CD8 responses and missed private and CD4 specificities.

Individual cDNA molecules received unique molecular identifiers. MiXCR, run by TCRdb on the 5' RACE reads, gives a single entry per CDR3 protein. The data show tens of thousands of distinct CDR3 sequences, around 6% seen once. The specimen sequenced was whole blood. The sequence was collected from an adult who was a healthcare worker with PCR-confirmed SARS-CoV-2 infection or an uninfected control (not recorded which). The V call is TRBV20-1, the J call TRBJ1-1, with TRBD1 matching over 7 bases. CDR3 sequence: CRPRPGGKRGNTEAFF. The CDR3 nucleotides are TGCAGGCCCCGACCAGGGGGTAAAAGGGGGAACACTGAAGCTTTCTTT.